A single sample gave rise to the 10 T cell receptor beta chains below, sequenced in a study of blood T cell repertoires in COVID-19 (TCRdb year 2020). The protocol used for the library was the immunoSEQ multiplex PCR assay. What TCRdb holds here is the immuneACCESS table cut down to in-frame rearrangements. Part of the clones is not present; checked against another copy, under half of the missing clones reflect an unresolved V gene, and the others are unexplained. Counted in this sample were about 250,000 clones; roughly 91% of them appeared once. The ten largest clones add up to approximately 9% of the sample. Sequenced sample: PBMCs or T cells enriched from blood (not recorded which). The receptors come from a man aged 40-55 years who had recovered from COVID-19.

This chain joins TRBV19 and TRBJ1-5; 8 bases align to TRBD1. The V gene end was trimmed by 6 bases and the J gene end by 1 base; junction bases not matched to a gene: 11. This CDR3 has 17 amino acids. From germline, CDR1 is LNHDA and CDR2 SQIVND (reference sequence). CDR3 amino acids: CASRPPTGEASNQPQHF. Written as DNA, the CDR3 is TGTGCCAGTAGGCCACCGACAGGGGAGGCGAGCAATCAGCCCCAGCATTTT. Looking up the rest from reference TRBV19 and TRBJ1-5 gives the full variable domain: DGGITQSPKYLFRKEGQNVTLSCEQNLNHDAMYWYRQDPGQGLRLIYYSQIVNDFQKGDIAEGYSVSREKKESFPLTVTSAQKNPTAFYLCASRPPTGEASNQPQHFGDGTRLSIL.

This clone was counted once. This rearrangement joins TRBV4-2 to TRBJ2-7; tentative D call: TRBD2 (7 bases). CDR1 LGHNA and CDR2 YNFKEQ come from the germline V gene. V was cut by 2 bases and J by 9 bases, with 11 bases left in between. The CDR3 runs 12 residues. The CDR3 sequence is CASSQTGRVQYF. The CDR3 DNA is TGTGCCAGCAGCCAAACAGGGAGGGTGCAGTACTTC.

This clone is a singleton in its sample. The CDR3 coding sequence is TGTGCCAGCAGCTTTACCTCTACTAGCGGGAGTACCGGGGAGCTGTTTTTT. As protein: CASSFTSTSGSTGELFF. This rearrangement joins TRBV5-6 to TRBJ2-2, with 11 nucleotides matching TRBD2. Trimming at V came to 2 bases and at J to 5 bases, leaving 8 bases not matched to a gene. This CDR3 has 17 amino acids. Per germline, CDR1 SGHDT and CDR2 YYEEEE. Looking up the rest from reference TRBV5-6 and TRBJ2-2 gives the full variable domain: DAGVTQSPTHLIKTRGQQVTLRCSPKSGHDTVSWYQQALGQGPQFIFQYYEEEERQRGNFPDRFSGHQFPNYSSELNVNALLLGDSALYLCASSFTSTSGSTGELFFGEGSRLTVL.

CDR3 sequence reads: CAIGRLAGTITGELFF. CDR3 in DNA: TGTGCCATTGGAAGACTAGCGGGGACTATCACCGGGGAGCTGTTTTTT. V and J are TRBV7-8 and TRBJ2-2; 11 bases line up with TRBD2. Germline CDR1 is SGHVS and CDR2 is FQNEAQ. The CDR3 is made up of 16 amino acids. V was clipped by 10 bases and J by 4 bases; unmatched bases: 11.

This rearrangement joins TRBV27 to TRBJ1-1; D not certain. CDR3 length equals 13 residues. Germline assignment: CDR1 MNHEY and CDR2 SMNVEV (reference sequence). V was cut by 3 bases and J by 8 bases, with 13 bases left in between. CDR3 loop: CASSLYGGREAFF. In nucleotides, the CDR3 is TGTGCCAGCAGTTTGTATGGCGGCAGAGAAGCTTTCTTT.

The J gene is TRBJ2-1, the V gene TRBV7-9; TRBD2 matches 10 bases. The CDR3 spans 16 residues. Trimming took 0 bases from V and 9 from J; bases not matched to a gene: 8. Germline V gene data show CDR1 as SEHNR and CDR2 as FQNEAQ (reference sequence). The CDR3: CASSLAGLAGVGEQFF. The CDR3 region has the DNA TGTGCCAGCAGCTTAGCGGGTCTAGCGGGAGTCGGTGAGCAGTTCTTC.

The chain links TRBV5-6 to TRBJ2-5, with TRBD2 matching 11 bases. The CDR3 runs to 17 residues. With V trimmed by 4 bases and J by 2 bases, 10 bases remained unmatched. Germline V gene lookup returns CDR1 SGHDT and CDR2 YYEEEE. Here the CDR3 reads CASSTDRLAGIQETQYF. The CDR3 coding sequence is TGTGCCAGCAGCACCGATCGACTAGCGGGGATACAAGAGACCCAGTACTTC.

This chain links TRBV12-5 with TRBJ1-5; 8 positions agree with TRBD1. After removal of 0 bases from V and 0 bases from J, the junction contained 7 bases not matched to a gene. The CDR3 has 18 amino acids. Germline V CDR1 and CDR2: LGHNT, FRNRAP. The CDR3 DNA reads TGTGCTAGTGGTTTGGTACTCACAGGGGGGAATAGCAATCAGCCCCAGCATTTT. Protein product: CASGLVLTGGNSNQPQHF.

This clone was picked up one time. This sequence joins TRBV13 and TRBJ2-3; 9 nucleotides line up with TRBD1. Germline-derived CDR1 and CDR2 are PRHDT and FYEKMQ (reference sequence). Trimming at V came to 4 bases and at J to 4 bases, leaving 9 bases not matched to a gene. The CDR3 sequence is 16 residues long. The CDR3 DNA is TGTGCCAGCAGCTCCGGGACAGGGAGATGGGCAGATACGCAGTATTTT. Amino acids: CASSSGTGRWADTQYF.

V is TRBV11-3 and J is TRBJ1-3; tentatively, D is TRBD1 (6 bases). This CDR3 is built from 17 residues. Looked up from germline, CDR1 is SGHNT and CDR2 is YENEEA. V lost 5 bases, J lost 0 bases, and 17 bases lay in between. CDR3 sequence reads: CASSPWTVDFSGNTIYF. DNA of the CDR3: TGTGCCAGCAGCCCCTGGACAGTTGATTTCTCTGGAAACACCATATATTTT.